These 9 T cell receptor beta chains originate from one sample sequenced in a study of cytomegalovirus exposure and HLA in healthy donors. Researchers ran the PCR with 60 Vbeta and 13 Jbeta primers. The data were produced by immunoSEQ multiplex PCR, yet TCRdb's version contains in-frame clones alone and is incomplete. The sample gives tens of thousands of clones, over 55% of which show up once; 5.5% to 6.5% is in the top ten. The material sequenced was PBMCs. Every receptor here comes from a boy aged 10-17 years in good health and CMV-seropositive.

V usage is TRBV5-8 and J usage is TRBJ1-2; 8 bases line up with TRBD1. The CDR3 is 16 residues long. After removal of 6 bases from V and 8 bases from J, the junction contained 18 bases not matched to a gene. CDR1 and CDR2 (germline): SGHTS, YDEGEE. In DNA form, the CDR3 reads TGTGCCAGCACCTTAGGGCCGGGACAGGACACGCGGGGCTACACCTTC. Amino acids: CASTLGPGQDTRGYTF.

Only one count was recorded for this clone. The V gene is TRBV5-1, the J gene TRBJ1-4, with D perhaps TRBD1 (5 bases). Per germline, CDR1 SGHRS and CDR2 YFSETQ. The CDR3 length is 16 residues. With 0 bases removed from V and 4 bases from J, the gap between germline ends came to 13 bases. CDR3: CASSLVAGGGNEKLFF. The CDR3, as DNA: TGCGCCAGCAGCTTGGTAGCCGGGGGTGGTAATGAAAAACTGTTTTTT.

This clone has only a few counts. The CDR3 is CASNKGQGLSNEQFF. In DNA form, the CDR3 reads TGTGCCAGTAACAAGGGACAGGGATTAAGCAATGAGCAGTTCTTC. The chain has TRBV19 and TRBJ2-1, with 9 nucleotides matching TRBD1. The germline V gene has CDR1 LNHDA and CDR2 SQIVND (reference sequence). This CDR3 is 15 amino acids long. Germline trimming cut 7 bases from V and 6 bases from J; bases unmatched to any gene: 10.

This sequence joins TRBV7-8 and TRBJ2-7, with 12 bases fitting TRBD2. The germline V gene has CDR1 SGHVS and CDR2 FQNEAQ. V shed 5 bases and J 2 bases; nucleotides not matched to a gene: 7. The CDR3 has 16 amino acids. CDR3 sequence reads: CASSRVRLAGAYEQYF. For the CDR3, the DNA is TGTGCCAGCAGCCGCGTTCGACTAGCGGGGGCCTACGAGCAGTACTTC. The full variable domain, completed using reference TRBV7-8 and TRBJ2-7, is GAGVSQSPRYKVAKRGQDVALRCDPISGHVSLFWYQQALGQGPEFLTYFQNEAQLDKSGLPSDRFFAERPEGSVSTLKIQRTQQEDSAVYLCASSRVRLAGAYEQYFGPGTRLTVT.

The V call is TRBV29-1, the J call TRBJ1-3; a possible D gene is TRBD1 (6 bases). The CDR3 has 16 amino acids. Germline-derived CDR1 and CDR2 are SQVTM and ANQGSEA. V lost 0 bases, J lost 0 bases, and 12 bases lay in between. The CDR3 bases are TGCAGCGTTGAAGAACTCCGGACAGTCTCTGGAAACACCATATATTTT. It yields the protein CSVEELRTVSGNTIYF.

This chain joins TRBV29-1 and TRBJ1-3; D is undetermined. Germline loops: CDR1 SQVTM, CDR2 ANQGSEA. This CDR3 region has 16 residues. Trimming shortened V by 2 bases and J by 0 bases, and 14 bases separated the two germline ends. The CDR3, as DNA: TGCAGCGTTGAAAGTTCCAGGCCCTTCTCTGGAAACACCATATATTTT. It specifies CSVESSRPFSGNTIYF. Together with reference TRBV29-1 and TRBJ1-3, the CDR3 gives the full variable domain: SAVISQKPSRDICQRGTSLTIQCQVDSQVTMMFWYRQQPGQSLTLIATANQGSEATYESGFVIDKFPISRPNLTFSTLTVSNMSPEDSSIYLCSVESSRPFSGNTIYFGEGSWLTVV.

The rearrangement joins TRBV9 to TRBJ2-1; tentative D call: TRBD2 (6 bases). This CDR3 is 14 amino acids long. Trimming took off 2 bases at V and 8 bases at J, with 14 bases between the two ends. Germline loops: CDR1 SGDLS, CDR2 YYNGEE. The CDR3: CASSVTTSSDEQFF. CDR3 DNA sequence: TGTGCCAGCAGCGTCACGACTAGTTCCGATGAGCAGTTCTTC.

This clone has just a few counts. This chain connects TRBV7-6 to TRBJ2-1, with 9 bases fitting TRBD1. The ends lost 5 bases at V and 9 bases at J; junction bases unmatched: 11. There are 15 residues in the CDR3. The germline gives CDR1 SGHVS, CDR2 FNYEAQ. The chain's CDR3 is CASSLTGQGGSEQFF. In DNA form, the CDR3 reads TGTGCCAGCAGCCTAACGGGACAGGGAGGCAGTGAGCAGTTCTTC.

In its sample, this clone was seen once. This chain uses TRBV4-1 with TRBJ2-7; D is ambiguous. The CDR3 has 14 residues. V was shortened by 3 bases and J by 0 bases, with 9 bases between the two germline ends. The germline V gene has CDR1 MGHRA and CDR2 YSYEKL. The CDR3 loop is CASSHTVSSYEQYF. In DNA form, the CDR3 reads TGCGCCAGCAGCCATACGGTTAGCTCCTACGAGCAGTACTTC.